This T cell receptor (beta chain) emerged from a study of blood T cell repertoires in COVID-19. Study-level information: Material from acute and convalescent COVID-19 was sourced from the United States, Italy and Spain. T cells, B-cell-depleted T cells, or PBMCs provided the cDNA or gDNA that served as material.

As handled by the study authors: The authors estimated nucleated cell counts from reference gene primer amplification. Measured with immunoSEQ multiplex PCR; TCRdb has only the in-frame clones, and not every one. V, J and clone size are taken as reported in that table, and D and trimming were inferred from the DNA itself. The repertoire has 150,000 to 200,000 clones, approximately 88% of them found once; the top ten carry about a tenth. The J segment lost 4 bases and the V segment lost 4 bases, leaving 8 bases of the junction unmatched. The germline V gene encodes CDR1 MNHEY and CDR2 SVGAGI. The CDR3 has 15 residues.

The rearrangement uses TRBV6-5 and TRBJ1-1, with TRBD1 identical over 8 bases. The sequenced sample consisted of peripheral blood. The source is a woman aged 80 or over with active or convalescent COVID-19. The chain's CDR3 is CASSFGTGGSTEAFF. CDR3 DNA: TGTGCCAGCAGTTTCGGGACAGGTGGGAGCACTGAAGCTTTCTTT.